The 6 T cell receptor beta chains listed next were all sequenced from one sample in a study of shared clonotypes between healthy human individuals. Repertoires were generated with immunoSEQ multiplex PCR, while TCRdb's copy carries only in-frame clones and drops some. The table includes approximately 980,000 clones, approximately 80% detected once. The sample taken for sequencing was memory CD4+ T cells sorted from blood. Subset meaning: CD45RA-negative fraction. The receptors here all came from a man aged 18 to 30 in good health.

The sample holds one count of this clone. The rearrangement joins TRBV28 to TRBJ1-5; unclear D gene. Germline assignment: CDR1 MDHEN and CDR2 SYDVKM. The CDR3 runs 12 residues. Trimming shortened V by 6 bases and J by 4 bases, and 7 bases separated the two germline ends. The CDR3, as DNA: TGTGCCAGCAGGCACGGTAATCAGCCCCAGCATTTT. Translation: CASRHGNQPQHF. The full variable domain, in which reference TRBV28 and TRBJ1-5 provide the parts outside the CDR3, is DVKVTQSSRYLVKRTGEKVFLECVQDMDHENMFWYRQDPGLGLRLIYFSYDVKMKEKGDIPEGYSVSREKKERFSLILESASTNQTSMYLCASRHGNQPQHFGDGTRLSIL.

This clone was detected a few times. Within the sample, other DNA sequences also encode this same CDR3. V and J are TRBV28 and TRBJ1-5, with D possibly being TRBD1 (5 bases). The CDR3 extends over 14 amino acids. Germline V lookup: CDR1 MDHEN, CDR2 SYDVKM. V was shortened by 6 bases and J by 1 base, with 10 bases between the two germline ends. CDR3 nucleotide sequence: TGTGCCAGCAGGCAGGGAGGGAGCAATCAGCCCCAGCATTTT. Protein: CASRQGGSNQPQHF.

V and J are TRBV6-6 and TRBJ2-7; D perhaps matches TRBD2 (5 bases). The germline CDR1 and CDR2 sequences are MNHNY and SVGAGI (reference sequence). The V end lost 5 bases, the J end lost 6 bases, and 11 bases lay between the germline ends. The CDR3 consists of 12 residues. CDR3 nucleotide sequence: TGTGCCAGCAGTCAGCAGGAGGCCGAGCAGTACTTC. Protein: CASSQQEAEQYF.

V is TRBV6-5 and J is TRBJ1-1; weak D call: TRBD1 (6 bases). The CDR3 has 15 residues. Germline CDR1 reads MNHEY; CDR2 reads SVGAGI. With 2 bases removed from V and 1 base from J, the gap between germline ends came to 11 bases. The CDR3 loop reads CASSYDGTRNTEAFF. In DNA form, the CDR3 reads TGTGCCAGCAGTTACGATGGGACACGGAACACTGAAGCTTTCTTT.

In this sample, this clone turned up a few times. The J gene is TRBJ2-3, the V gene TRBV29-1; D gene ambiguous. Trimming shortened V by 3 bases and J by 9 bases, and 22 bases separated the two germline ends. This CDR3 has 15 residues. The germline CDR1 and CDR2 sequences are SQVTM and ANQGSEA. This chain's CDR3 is CSVDLGQFKFGTQYF. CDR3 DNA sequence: TGCAGCGTTGACTTGGGTCAATTCAAATTTGGGACGCAGTATTTT.

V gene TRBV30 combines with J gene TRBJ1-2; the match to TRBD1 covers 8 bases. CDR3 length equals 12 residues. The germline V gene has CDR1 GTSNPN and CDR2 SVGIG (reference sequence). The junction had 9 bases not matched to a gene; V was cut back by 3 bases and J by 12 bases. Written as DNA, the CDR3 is TGTGCCTGGAGCTTGGGACAGGCCACCCACACCTTC. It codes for CAWSLGQATHTF.